These 27 T cell receptor beta chains were sequenced from one sample in a study of OX40 agonist ivuxolimab in advanced cancers. This table comes from immunoSEQ multiplex PCR, and its TCRdb copy is limited to in-frame clones, with some not included. The sample gives approximately 47,000 clones, around 90% of which show up once; around 6.7% is in the top ten. Here the sequenced sample was CD4+ or CD8+ T cells sorted from blood, taken in a trial of the OX40 agonist ivuxolimab. The receptor set was obtained from an adult with an advanced solid tumor such as melanoma, head and neck, liver or kidney cancer.

The CDR3 bases are TGTGCCAGCAGGCTAGGGACTCCCCTAGGCAATGAGCAGTTCTTC. This gives the protein CASRLGTPLGNEQFF. This chain connects TRBV6-5 to TRBJ2-1; D possibly corresponds to TRBD2 (6 bases). CDR1 and CDR2 from the germline V gene are MNHEY and SVGAGI. Trimming left V 6 bases short and J 6 bases short, with 18 bases between. This CDR3 region has 15 residues.

This sequence joins TRBV6-5 and TRBJ2-7, with D possibly matching TRBD1 (6 bases). Germline V gene data show CDR1 as MNHEY and CDR2 as SVGAGI. The CDR3 spans 14 residues. V was pared by 4 bases and J by 3 bases, with 13 bases between. In DNA, the CDR3 is TGTGCCAGCAGTTCAACCTTGGACAGCTACGAGCAGTACGTC. Translated: CASSSTLDSYEQYV.

The chain employs TRBV6-5 and TRBJ1-2; TRBD1 might be the D (6 bases). Germline CDR1 reads MNHEY; CDR2 reads SVGAGI. Trimming took off 0 bases at V and 3 bases at J, with 11 bases between the two ends. This CDR3 has 15 amino acids. The DNA for the CDR3 is TGTGCCAGCAGTTACTCAACAGGGTCCGACTATGGCTACACCTTC. Its translation is CASSYSTGSDYGYTF.

This clone was seen once. V usage is TRBV29-1 and J usage is TRBJ2-1, with TRBD1 matching over 9 bases. Germline V gene sequence: CDR1 SQVTM, CDR2 ANQGSEA. This CDR3 has 13 residues. V was clipped by 5 bases and J by 6 bases; unmatched bases: 5. The CDR3 loop is CSVPGQGVNEQFF. DNA of the CDR3: TGCAGCGTTCCGGGACAGGGAGTCAATGAGCAGTTCTTC.

The V gene is TRBV15, the J gene TRBJ1-5; D might be TRBD1 (6 bases). The CDR3 sequence is 16 residues long. Looked up from germline, CDR1 is LNHNV and CDR2 is YYDKDF (reference sequence). The ends were cut back, 7 bases at V and 1 base at J, with 17 bases in the middle. CDR3 residues: CATKPGQTQSNQPQHF. In DNA, the CDR3 is TGTGCCACCAAGCCGGGACAAACGCAAAGCAATCAGCCCCAGCATTTT.

This chain joins TRBV2 and TRBJ1-1, with D unclear. The V gene lost 2 bases and the J gene lost 1 base, with 8 bases spanning the gap. Germline CDR1 is SNHLY and CDR2 is FYNNEI. This CDR3 is 14 amino acids long. Written as DNA, the CDR3 is TGTGCCAGCAGTGAATACAGAAGGAACACTGAAGCTTTCTTT. This translates into CASSEYRRNTEAFF.

The V and J genes are TRBV29-1 and TRBJ2-7; 7 nucleotides match TRBD2. From germline, CDR1 is SQVTM and CDR2 ANQGSEA. The V and J ends lost 1 base and 0 bases, in that order; junction bases with no gene match: 6. The CDR3 extends over 15 amino acids. CDR3 DNA sequence: TGCAGCGTTGAAGGGGAGCGGGGCTCCTCCTACGAGCAGTACTTC. This codes for CSVEGERGSSYEQYF.

This rearrangement joins TRBV10-3 to TRBJ2-7; 7 bases are a match to TRBD2. CDR1 is ENHRY, CDR2 SYGVKD, per germline. V was clipped by 3 bases and J by 1 base; unmatched bases: 3. This CDR3 region has 14 residues. The CDR3 region is CAISDGGGSYEQYV. The CDR3 DNA follows: TGTGCCATCAGTGATGGCGGGGGTTCCTACGAGCAGTACGTC.

The rearrangement uses TRBV2 and TRBJ2-7; TRBD2 agrees at 11 bases. CDR1 and CDR2 (germline): SNHLY, FYNNEI. The trim removed 1 base at V and 0 bases at J, leaving 8 bases unmatched. The CDR3 spans 18 residues. CDR3: CASSEVLTSGASSYEQYV. In nucleotides, the CDR3 is TGTGCCAGCAGTGAAGTTTTGACTAGCGGGGCGAGCTCCTACGAGCAGTACGTC.

The CDR3: CASSDYLLTSGAYNEQFF. DNA for the CDR3: TGTGCCAGCAGTGACTATTTGCTTACTAGCGGGGCCTACAATGAGCAGTTCTTC. The V and J genes are TRBV6-1 and TRBJ2-1, with 10 nucleotides matching TRBD2. V was pared by 3 bases and J by 2 bases, with 10 bases of the junction left unmatched. This CDR3 contains 18 residues. Germline CDR1 reads MNHNS; CDR2 reads SASEGT.

This clone occurred once. This chain links TRBV7-3 with TRBJ2-5; 8 bases agree with TRBD2. Germline V gene sequence: CDR1 SGHTA, CDR2 FQGTGA. The CDR3 loop spans 16 amino acids. J lost 3 bases, V lost 2 bases, and 8 bases had no gene match. DNA for the CDR3: TGTGCCAGCAGCTTAGGGGGACTAGGGAGAGAAGAGACCCAGTACTTC. Its translation: CASSLGGLGREETQYF.

This clone was observed once. The CDR3 protein is CASSIFGQGGCFF. The CDR3 coding sequence is TGTGCCAGCAGCATTTTTGGACAGGGGGGGTGTTTCTTT. The chain joins TRBV21-1 to TRBJ1-1; TRBD1 is the table's D call, not checked against the DNA. TRBV21-1 is a pseudogene locus. This CDR3 contains 13 residues.

V gene TRBV19 combines with J gene TRBJ2-7, with D unresolved. V was trimmed by 1 base and J by 0 bases, leaving 10 bases between them. The CDR3 is 15 residues long. CDR1 is LNHDA and CDR2 is SQIVND in the germline V gene (reference sequence). CDR3 loop: CASSIVAESSYEQYF. In nucleotides, the CDR3 is TGTGCCAGTAGTATAGTTGCCGAGAGCTCCTACGAGCAGTACTTC.

This chain connects TRBV2 to TRBJ1-5; TRBD1 is a possible D gene (5 bases). The CDR3 is 15 amino acids. In germline, CDR1 is SNHLY, CDR2 FYNNEI. The V gene lost 2 bases and the J gene lost 5 bases, with 13 bases spanning the gap. In DNA, the CDR3 is TGTGCCAGCAGTGAAATTGGGGCAGCAGATCAGCCCCAGCATTTT. Its translation: CASSEIGAADQPQHF.

The chain combines TRBV2 with TRBJ1-6; no clear D gene. The length of the CDR3 is 15 residues. The V gene lost 6 bases and the J gene lost 3 bases, with 12 bases spanning the gap. Germline CDR1 and CDR2: SNHLY and FYNNEI. DNA of the CDR3: TGTGCCAGCAGGGACCGCCTGATCTATAATTCACCCCTCCACTTT. Amino acid sequence: CASRDRLIYNSPLHF.

This clone has a single count. The chain employs TRBV25-1 and TRBJ2-2; D might be TRBD1 (6 bases). Looked up from germline, CDR1 is MGHDK and CDR2 is SYGVNS. The CDR3 is made up of 16 amino acids. The V end lost 7 bases, the J end lost 1 base, and 16 bases lay between the germline ends. CDR3 protein: CASTRTPGQNTGELFF. As DNA, the CDR3 is TGTGCCAGCACTAGAACCCCGGGACAGAACACCGGGGAGCTGTTTTTT.

The chain has TRBV9 and TRBJ1-3; D is undetermined. The CDR3 extends over 15 amino acids. The germline gives CDR1 SGDLS, CDR2 YYNGEE. V gave up 2 bases and J gave up 2 bases, with 11 bases separating them. The CDR3 nucleotides are TGTGCCAGCAGCGTGGGCTGGGCAGCTGGAAACACCATATATTTT. Its translation: CASSVGWAAGNTIYF. The full variable domain, with the rest looked up from reference TRBV9 and TRBJ1-3, is DSGVTQTPKHLITATGQRVTLRCSPRSGDLSVYWYQQSLDQGLQFLIQYYNGEERAKGNILERFSAQQFPDLHSELNLSSLELGDSALYFCASSVGWAAGNTIYFGEGSWLTVV.

The sample holds one count of this clone. This chain links TRBV18 with TRBJ1-1; 8 nucleotides align to TRBD1. CDR3 length: 16 amino acids. Germline CDR1 KGHSH, CDR2 LQKENI. V dropped 4 bases and J dropped 2; count of bases not matched to a gene: 9. CDR3 sequence reads: CASSRPGTGTNTEAFF. In DNA, the CDR3 is TGTGCCAGCTCACGTCCCGGGACAGGAACTAACACTGAAGCTTTCTTT.

The gene calls are TRBV6-1 and TRBJ2-2, with 8 bases identical to TRBD1. Germline V gene lookup returns CDR1 MNHNS and CDR2 SASEGT. Trimming took 10 bases from V and 3 from J; bases not matched to a gene: 7. This CDR3 contains 14 residues. The CDR3 loop is CAITPDRDTGELFF. In DNA, the CDR3 is TGTGCCATAACTCCGGACAGGGACACCGGGGAGCTGTTTTTT.

The rearrangement links TRBV2 to TRBJ2-5; 11 nucleotides match TRBD2. This CDR3 is built from 14 residues. Germline lookup yields CDR1 SNHLY and CDR2 FYNNEI. V trimming: 6 bases; J trimming: 5 bases; junction bases outside the gene matches: 5. For the CDR3, the DNA is TGTGCCAGCAGGGTGACTAGCGGGGCTGAGACCCAGTACTTC. It encodes CASRVTSGAETQYF.

The V call is TRBV7-9, the J call TRBJ1-4; weak D call: TRBD1 (5 bases). Germline V gene sequence: CDR1 SEHNR, CDR2 FQNEAQ (reference sequence). V lost 5 bases to trimming and J lost 4 bases, with 11 bases between them. The CDR3 contains 14 residues. The CDR3 here is CASSDQGSNEKLFF. The CDR3 bases are TGTGCCAGCAGCGACCAGGGCAGTAATGAAAAACTGTTTTTT.

The chain carries TRBV4-1 and TRBJ2-1; 9 positions agree with TRBD1. Trimming at V came to 3 bases and at J to 8 bases, leaving 2 bases not matched to a gene. The CDR3 sequence is 13 residues long. Germline lookup yields CDR1 MGHRA and CDR2 YSYEKL. The CDR3 reads CASSQGQGDEQFF. CDR3 DNA: TGCGCCAGCAGCCAGGGACAGGGCGATGAGCAGTTCTTC.

This clone has only one observation. This chain uses TRBV10-3 with TRBJ2-7; no reliable D call. This CDR3 region has 13 residues. Trimming shortened V by 3 bases and J by 4 bases, and 10 bases separated the two germline ends. In germline, CDR1 is ENHRY, CDR2 SYGVKD. The CDR3 region has the DNA TGTGCCATCAGTGATTCTTTTGAATACGAGCAGTACTTC. Residues: CAISDSFEYEQYF.

This chain connects TRBV7-8 to TRBJ2-1, with TRBD2 matching 14 bases. The CDR3 has 19 residues. The ends lost 4 bases at V and 0 bases at J; junction bases unmatched: 8. CDR1 and CDR2 from the germline V gene are SGHVS and FQNEAQ. CDR3 protein: CASSYRGLAGVSSYNEQFF. CDR3 in DNA: TGTGCCAGCAGCTACCGGGGACTAGCGGGGGTTAGCTCCTACAATGAGCAGTTCTTC.

The genes are TRBV14 and TRBJ1-2; maybe TRBD1 (5 bases). CDR3 size: 15 residues. Trimming left V 0 bases short and J 4 bases short, with 12 bases between. Per the germline V gene, CDR1 is SGHDN and CDR2 is FVKESK. The CDR3 region is CASSQDRGFPYGYTF. DNA of the CDR3: TGTGCCAGCAGCCAAGATAGGGGTTTCCCCTATGGCTACACCTTC.

This chain uses TRBV7-6 with TRBJ2-7, with 8 bases identical to TRBD2. This CDR3 is built from 17 residues. Unmatched junction bases numbered 16, after V lost 5 bases and J lost 4 bases. From germline, CDR1 is SGHVS and CDR2 FNYEAQ. CDR3 residues: CASSPVSGGNLLYEQYF. CDR3 in DNA: TGTGCCAGCAGCCCTGTCTCGGGGGGGAATCTGTTGTACGAGCAGTACTTC. Looking up the rest from reference TRBV7-6 and TRBJ2-7 gives the full variable domain: GAGVSQSPRYKVTKRGQDVALRCDPISGHVSLYWYRQALGQGPEFLTYFNYEAQQDKSGLPNDRFSAERPEGSISTLTIQRTEQRDSAMYRCASSPVSGGNLLYEQYFGPGTRLTVT.

The chain recombines TRBV19 with TRBJ1-1; a possible D gene is TRBD1 (5 bases). Germline loops: CDR1 LNHDA, CDR2 SQIVND (reference sequence). Trimming removed 7 bases from V and 1 base from J, with 19 bases in between. The CDR3 spans 16 residues. Written as DNA, the CDR3 is TGTGCCAGTACCTCTCCGGAGGGGACCTGGAACACTGAAGCTTTCTTT. Its protein is CASTSPEGTWNTEAFF.